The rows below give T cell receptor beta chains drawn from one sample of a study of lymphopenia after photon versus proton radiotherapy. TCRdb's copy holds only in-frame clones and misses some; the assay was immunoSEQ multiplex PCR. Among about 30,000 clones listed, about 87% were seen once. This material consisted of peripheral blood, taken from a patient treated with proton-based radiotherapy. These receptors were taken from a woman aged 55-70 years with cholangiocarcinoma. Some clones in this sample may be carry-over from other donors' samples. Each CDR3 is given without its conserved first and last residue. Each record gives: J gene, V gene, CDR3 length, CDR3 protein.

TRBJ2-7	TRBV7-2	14	ASSPEPPGSNYEQY
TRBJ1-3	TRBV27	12	ASSLYRDGNTIY
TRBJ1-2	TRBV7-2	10	ASSRDGDGYT
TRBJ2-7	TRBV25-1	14	ASSLNIATGAYEQY
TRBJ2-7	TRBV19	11	ASRGRNSYEQY
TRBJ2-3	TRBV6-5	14	ASSYGRTHGTDTQY
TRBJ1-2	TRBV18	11	ASSPGTKSGYT
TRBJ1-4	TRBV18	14	ASSPSLKGRNEKLF
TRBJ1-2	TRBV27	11	ASSWRGDYGYT
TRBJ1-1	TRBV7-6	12	ASSRGTGANEAF
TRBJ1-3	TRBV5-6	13	ASSLDWSQGTTIY
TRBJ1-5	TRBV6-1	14	ASSEGLLQGQQPQH
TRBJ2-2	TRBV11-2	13	ASSLVGLNTGELF
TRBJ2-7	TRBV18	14	ASSNTREQGAGEQY
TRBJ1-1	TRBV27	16	ASSLQINSGLVGTEAF
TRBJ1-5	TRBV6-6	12	ASSRRQIEQPQH
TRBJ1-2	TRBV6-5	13	ASSRGGQGAYGYT
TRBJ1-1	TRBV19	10	ASSRPDREAF
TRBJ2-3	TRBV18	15	ASSPQRTSATSDTQY
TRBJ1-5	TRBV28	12	ASSDFDSDSPQH
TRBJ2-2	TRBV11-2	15	ASSSRTGAISGGELF
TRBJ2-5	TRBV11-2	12	ASSSQTGSETQY
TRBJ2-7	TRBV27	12	ASSPDYVLYEQY
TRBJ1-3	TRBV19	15	ASSIDPEVASGNTIY
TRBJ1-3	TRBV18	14	ASSPIDRDSGNTIY
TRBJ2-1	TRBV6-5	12	ASSSMAGAGDQF
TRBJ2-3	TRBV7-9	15	ASSLGASGSRTDTQY
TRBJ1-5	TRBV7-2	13	ASSLGGDRNQPQH
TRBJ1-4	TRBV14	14	ASSVIGRATNEKLF
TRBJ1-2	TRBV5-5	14	ASSPGPGGLSYGYT
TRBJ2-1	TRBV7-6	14	ASSAAGGPLYNEQF
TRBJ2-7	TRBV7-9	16	ASSPSGTGGAGIYEQY
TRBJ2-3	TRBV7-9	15	ASSSGSGPILTDTQY
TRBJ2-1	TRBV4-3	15	ASSQETSGPPYNEQF
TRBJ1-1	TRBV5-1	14	ASSLEGRVRGTEAF
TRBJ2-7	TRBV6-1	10	ASSGGPYEQY
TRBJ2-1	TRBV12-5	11	ACPAGAYNEQF
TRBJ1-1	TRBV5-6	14	ASSPPRGGPNTEAF
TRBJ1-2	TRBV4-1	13	ASSQLSSSLYGYT
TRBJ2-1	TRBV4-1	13	ASRFWHGNYNEQF
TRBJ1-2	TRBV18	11	ASSPAGGFGYT
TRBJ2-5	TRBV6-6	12	ASSTIGTEEAQY
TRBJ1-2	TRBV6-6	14	ASSYSNKGQHYGYT
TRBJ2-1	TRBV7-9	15	ASSQPPGLAGKDEQF
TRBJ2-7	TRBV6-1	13	ASTQGGGQLREQY
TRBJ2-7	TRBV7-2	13	ASSHLDRISYEQY
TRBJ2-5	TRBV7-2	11	ASSFGLEETQY
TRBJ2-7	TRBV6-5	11	ASSLVSGDEQY
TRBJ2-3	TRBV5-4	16	ASSWGYIMGASTDTQY
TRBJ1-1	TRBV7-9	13	ASSPRGGLYTEAF
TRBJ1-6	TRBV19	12	ASRADRGNSPLH
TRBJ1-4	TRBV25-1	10	ANWTAYEKLF
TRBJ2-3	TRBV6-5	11	ASTGPGTDTQY